The 7 T cell receptor beta chains in this list originate from one sample, sequenced in a study of blood T cell repertoires in COVID-19. Clones were read by immunoSEQ multiplex PCR, and TCRdb kept only the in-frame ones, dropping some. The table lists about 270,000 clones, 81% of them singletons. The sequencing sample was made of peripheral blood. These receptors were taken from a woman aged 55-69 years with active or convalescent COVID-19.

This chain links TRBV7-9 with TRBJ2-7, with D perhaps matching TRBD2 (6 bases). The V end was cut by 4 bases, the J end by 3 bases, with 13 bases between. Germline assignment: CDR1 SEHNR and CDR2 FQNEAQ (reference sequence). The CDR3 contains 14 residues. CDR3 in DNA: TGTGCCAGCAGCTCGACTAGGGTAGGCTACGAGCAGTACTTC. Protein product: CASSSTRVGYEQYF.

This clone was found once. This rearrangement joins TRBV28 to TRBJ2-3; TRBD2 might be the D (6 bases). Trimming took 7 bases from V and 4 from J, leaving 9 bases between them. Germline V gene lookup returns CDR1 MDHEN and CDR2 SYDVKM. The length of the CDR3 is 12 residues. CDR3 region: CASKDYPDTQYF. In nucleotides, the CDR3 is TGTGCCAGCAAGGACTACCCAGATACGCAGTATTTT. Based on the CDR3 plus reference TRBV28 and TRBJ2-3, the full variable domain is DVKVTQSSRYLVKRTGEKVFLECVQDMDHENMFWYRQDPGLGLRLIYFSYDVKMKEKGDIPEGYSVSREKKERFSLILESASTNQTSMYLCASKDYPDTQYFGPGTRLTVL.

This clone was recorded a few times. J is TRBJ2-7 and V is TRBV3-1 (or the pseudogene TRBV3-2); TRBD1 aligns across 8 bases. Trimming at V came to 7 bases and at J to 2 bases, leaving 7 bases not matched to a gene. This CDR3 has 14 residues. Germline V CDR1 and CDR2: LGHDT, YNNKEL (reference sequence). The CDR3 sequence is CASNLDRAAYEQYF. The CDR3 DNA follows: TGTGCCAGCAACCTGGACAGGGCCGCCTACGAGCAGTACTTC.

The CDR3 loop is CASSQDDTSYEQYF. CDR3 DNA sequence: TGCGCCAGCAGCCAAGACGACACTTCCTACGAGCAGTACTTC. The chain joins TRBV4-1 to TRBJ2-7; D is unclear. The germline V and J ends were trimmed by 0 bases and 1 base, with 7 bases remaining between them. The CDR3 sequence is 14 residues long. The V gene's germline CDR1 is MGHRA and CDR2 YSYEKL.

This chain joins TRBV27 and TRBJ1-3, with 9 positions matching TRBD1. Unmatched junction bases numbered 14, after V lost 7 bases and J lost 4 bases. Germline-derived CDR1 and CDR2 are MNHEY and SMNVEV (reference sequence). This CDR3 is 17 amino acids long. As DNA, the CDR3 is TGTGCCAGCAAGTTTACCCCACAGGGGGCGCGAGGAAACACCATATATTTT. It yields the protein CASKFTPQGARGNTIYF.

For the CDR3, the DNA is TGTGCTTTGGCGGGGCAGGGTCCCGAAAAACTGTTTTTT. This codes for CALAGQGPEKLFF. The rearrangement joins TRBV30 to TRBJ1-4, with D maybe TRBD1 (5 bases). Germline CDR1 GTSNPN, CDR2 SVGIG (reference sequence). CDR3 length: 13 amino acids. The full variable domain, in which reference TRBV30 and TRBJ1-4 provide the parts outside the CDR3, is SQTIHQWPATLVQPVGSPLSLECTVEGTSNPNLYWYRQAAGRGLQLLFYSVGIGQISSEVPQNLSASRPQDRQFILSSKKLLLSDSGFYLCALAGQGPEKLFFGSGTQLSVL.

This clone has just one count. V usage is TRBV11-2 and J usage is TRBJ1-1; 8 nucleotides line up with TRBD1. The ends lost 6 bases at V and 1 base at J; junction bases unmatched: 4. This CDR3 is 14 amino acids long. Germline V gene sequence: CDR1 SGHAT, CDR2 FQNNGV. CDR3 coding DNA: TGTGCCAGCAGATGGACAGGGACGAACACTGAAGCTTTCTTT. As protein: CASRWTGTNTEAFF. The full variable domain, rest sourced from reference TRBV11-2 and TRBJ1-1, is EAGVAQSPRYKIIEKRQSVAFWCNPISGHATLYWYQQILGQGPKLLIQFQNNGVVDDSQLPKDRFSAERLKGVDSTLKIQPAKLEDSAVYLCASRWTGTNTEAFFGQGTRLTVV.